A selection of T cell receptor beta chains follows, all from one sample in a study of regulatory T cells in long-lasting Graves disease. MiXCR, run by TCRdb on the multiplex PCR reads, gives a single entry per CDR3 protein. The sample lists fewer than 650,000 distinct CDR3 sequences, less than 20% occurring once. Another study also made use of these data, one on T cells in Graves' hyperthyroidism and ophthalmopathy.

The sequencing used peripheral blood mononuclear cells (PBMCs), collected at new diagnosis, from a patient treated with antithyroid drugs. These TCRs come from a woman in her twenties or thirties with Graves disease. The CDR3 runs from the conserved cysteine through the conserved F or W.

v_call cdr3_aa
TRBV28 CASSFVQGRSYEQFF
TRBV28 CASSLMFSGNTIYF
TRBV30 CAWSGQGQETQYF
TRBV29-1 CSVDPSGNEQFF
TRBV7-3 CASSLGTGGNTEAFF
TRBV11-3 CASSLESGDTEAFF
TRBV29-1 CSVPGPRSEQYF
TRBV12-3/TRBV12-4 CASSGGLAGPNEQFF
TRBV27 CAGSLLQGYEQYF
TRBV7-2 CASSSSGMDGGLFF
TRBV28 CASSSSQGRASTDTQYF
TRBV7-9 CASGATRNNEQFF
TRBV7-9 CASSVPELDEQFF
TRBV5-5 CASSLTSGGPDTQYF
TRBV20-1 CSPRPQGSYNEQFF
TRBV10-3 CAISALNYEQYF